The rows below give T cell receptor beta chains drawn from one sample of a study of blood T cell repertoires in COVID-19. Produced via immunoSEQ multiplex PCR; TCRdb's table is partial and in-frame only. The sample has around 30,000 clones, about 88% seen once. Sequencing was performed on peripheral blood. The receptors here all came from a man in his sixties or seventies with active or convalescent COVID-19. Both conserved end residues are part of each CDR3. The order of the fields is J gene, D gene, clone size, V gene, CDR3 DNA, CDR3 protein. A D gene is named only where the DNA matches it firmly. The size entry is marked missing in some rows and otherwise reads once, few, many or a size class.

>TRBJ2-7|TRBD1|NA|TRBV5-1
TGCGCCAGCAGCTGGGACGGGACAGACACCTACGAGCAGTACTTC
CASSWDGTDTYEQYF
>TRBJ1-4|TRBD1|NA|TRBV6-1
TGTGCCAGCAGTGAAATGGGGACAGGAGATGAAAAACTGTTTTTT
CASSEMGTGDEKLFF
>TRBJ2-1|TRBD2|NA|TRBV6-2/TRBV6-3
TGTGCCAGCAGTTACAAGACCATAGCGGGAGTACGGGATGAGCAGTTCTTC
CASSYKTIAGVRDEQFF
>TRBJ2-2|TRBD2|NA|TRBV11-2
TGTGCCAGCAGCTTATATGCGGGACTATACCCCGGGGAGCTGTTTTTT
CASSLYAGLYPGELFF
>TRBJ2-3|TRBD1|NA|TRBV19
TGTGCCAGTAGCGACAGGGTTTCCACAGATACGCAGTATTTT
CASSDRVSTDTQYF
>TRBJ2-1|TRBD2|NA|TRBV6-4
TGTGCCAGCAGTGCTAGCGGGAGTGTGTCCTACAATGAGCAGTTCTTC
CASSASGSVSYNEQFF
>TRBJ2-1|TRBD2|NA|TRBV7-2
TGTGCCAGCAGCCCCCGGAGCGGGGAATACAATGAGCAGTTCTTC
CASSPRSGEYNEQFF
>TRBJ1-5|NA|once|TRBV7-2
TGTGCCAGCAGCTTAGGGGGGGAGGGGAATCAGCCCCAGCATTTT
CASSLGGEGNQPQHF
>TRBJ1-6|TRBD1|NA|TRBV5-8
TGTGCCAGCAGCACCAGACAGGGTCAGAATTCACCCCTCCACTTT
CASSTRQGQNSPLHF
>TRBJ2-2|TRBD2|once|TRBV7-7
TGTGCTAGCAGCTTATTAGGGACTAGCGCCGGGGAGCTGTTTTTT
CASSLLGTSAGELFF
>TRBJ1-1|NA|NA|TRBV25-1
TGTGCCAGCAGTGAAGGAAGTGCCGGGGACACTGAAGCTTTCTTT
CASSEGSAGDTEAFF
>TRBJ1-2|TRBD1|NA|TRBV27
TGTGCCAGCAGTTTGAGAGGGGGACAGGCAGACGGCTACACCTTC
CASSLRGGQADGYTF
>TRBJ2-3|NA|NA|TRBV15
TGTGCCACCAGCAGAGATCGGGTTAGCACAGATACGCAGTATTTT
CATSRDRVSTDTQYF
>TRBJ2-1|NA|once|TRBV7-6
TGTGCCAGCAGCTTAGCGGCAAATGAGCAGTTCTTC
CASSLAANEQFF
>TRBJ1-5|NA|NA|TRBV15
TGTGCCACCAGCAAACAGAAAAATCAGCCCCAGCATTTT
CATSKQKNQPQHF
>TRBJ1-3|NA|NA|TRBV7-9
TGTGCCAGCAGCCTCATGGCTTCCTCTGGAAACACCATATATTTT
CASSLMASSGNTIYF
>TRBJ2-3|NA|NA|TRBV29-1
TGCAGCGTTCGGAGCGGAACTAGCACAGATACGCAGTATTTT
CSVRSGTSTDTQYF
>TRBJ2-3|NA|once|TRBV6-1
TGTGCCAGCAGTGAGGTCCGGGGCACAGATACGCAGTATTTT
CASSEVRGTDTQYF
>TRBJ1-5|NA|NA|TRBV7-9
TGTGCCAGCAGCTTAGGACAGGGCAATCAGCCCCAGCATTTT
CASSLGQGNQPQHF
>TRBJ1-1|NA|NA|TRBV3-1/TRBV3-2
TGTGCCAGCAGCCATCGGGGGGGAGAGGCTTTCTTT
CASSHRGGEAFF
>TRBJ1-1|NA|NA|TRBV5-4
TGTGCCAGCAGCTTTCCGGGGAACACTGAAGCTTTCTTT
CASSFPGNTEAFF